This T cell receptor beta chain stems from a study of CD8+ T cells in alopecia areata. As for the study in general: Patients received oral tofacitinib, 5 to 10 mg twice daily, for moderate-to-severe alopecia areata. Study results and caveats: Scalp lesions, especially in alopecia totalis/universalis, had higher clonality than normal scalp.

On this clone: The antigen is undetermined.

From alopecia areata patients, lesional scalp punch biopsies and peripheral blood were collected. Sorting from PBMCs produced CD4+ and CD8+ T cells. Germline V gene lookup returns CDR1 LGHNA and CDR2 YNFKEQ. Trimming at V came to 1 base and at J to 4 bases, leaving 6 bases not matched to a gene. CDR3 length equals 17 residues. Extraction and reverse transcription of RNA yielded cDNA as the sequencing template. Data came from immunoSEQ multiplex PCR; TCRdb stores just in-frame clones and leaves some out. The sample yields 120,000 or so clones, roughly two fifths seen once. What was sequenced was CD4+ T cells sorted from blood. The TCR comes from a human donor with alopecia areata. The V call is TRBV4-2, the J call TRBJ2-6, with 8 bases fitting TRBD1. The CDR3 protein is CASSQAQGATGANVLTF. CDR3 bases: TGTGCCAGCAGCCAAGCCCAGGGGGCTACGGGGGCCAACGTCCTGACTTTC.